This TCR beta chain was observed in a study of cytomegalovirus exposure and HLA in healthy donors. General study results and limits: Sequencing had likely introduced a cluster of highly shared sequence variants as an artifact.

The V and J ends lost 2 bases and 11 bases respectively, with 11 bases between them. The CDR3 runs 13 residues. Germline-derived CDR1 and CDR2 are SGHRS and YFSETQ. About this clone itself: No antigen is known for it.

With 60 Vbeta and 13 Jbeta primers, the PCR was carried out. TCRdb's copy holds only in-frame clones and misses some; the assay was immunoSEQ multiplex PCR. The sample lists about 150,000 clones, 60% to 85% occurring once. Each of the donors was a healthy bone marrow donor. This TCR was sampled from a woman aged 40 to 49 in good health and CMV-seronegative. V and J are TRBV5-1 and TRBJ1-6; TRBD1 is a possible D gene (5 bases). Material for sequencing was PBMCs. The CDR3 region has the DNA TGCGCCAGCAGCTTCGGGACTCATGCACCCCTCCACTTT. Protein product: CASSFGTHAPLHF. The full variable domain, with the rest looked up from reference TRBV5-1 and TRBJ1-6, is KAGVTQTPRYLIKTRGQQVTLSCSPISGHRSVSWYQQTPGQGLQFLFEYFSETQRNKGNFPGRFSGRQFSNSRSEMNVSTLELGDSALYLCASSFGTHAPLHFGNGTRLTVT.